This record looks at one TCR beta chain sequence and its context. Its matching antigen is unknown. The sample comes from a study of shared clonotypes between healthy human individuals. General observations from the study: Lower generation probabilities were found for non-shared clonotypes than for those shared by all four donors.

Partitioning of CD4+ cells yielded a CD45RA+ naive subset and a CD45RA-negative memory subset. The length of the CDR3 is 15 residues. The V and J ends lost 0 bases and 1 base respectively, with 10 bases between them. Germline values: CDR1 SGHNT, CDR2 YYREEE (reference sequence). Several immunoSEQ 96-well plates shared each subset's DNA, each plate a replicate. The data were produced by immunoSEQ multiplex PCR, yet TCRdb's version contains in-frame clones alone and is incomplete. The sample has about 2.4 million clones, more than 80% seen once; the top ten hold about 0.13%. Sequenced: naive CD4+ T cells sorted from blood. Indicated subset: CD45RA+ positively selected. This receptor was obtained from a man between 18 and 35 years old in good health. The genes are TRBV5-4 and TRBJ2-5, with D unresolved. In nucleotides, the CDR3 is TGTGCCAGCAGCTTGGCCGGCGCAGTCCAAGAGACCCAGTACTTC. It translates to CASSLAGAVQETQYF.